This entry describes one T cell receptor beta chain. The antigen it recognizes is unknown. Per-base qualities were not stored, and no clone one base away is much larger. The Quick-DNA Microprep Kit was used to extract genomic DNA from the sorted cells. Amplification of TCRbeta DNA was done with the immunoSEQ hsTCRbeta kit, following the protocol from the manufacturer. TCRbeta libraries were sequenced on an Illumina MiSeq instrument. Turning to the authors' computational methods: Removing out-of-frame sequences left about 2,300,000 distinct TCRbeta sequences, an average of around 67,000 per individual. Each individual was scored according to the count of approximately 170 previously reported CMV-associated TCRbeta sequences and the total productive distinct TCRbeta count. A beta-binomial model was reimplemented in Python, and random forests from scikit-learn, run with default parameters, were trained on data from the US cohort. Classifier performance on the Belgian cohort was reported as the median AUC with percentile confidence intervals calculated over 10,000 bootstrap iterations. TCRdb carries this immuneACCESS record with in-frame sequences only. Its versions omit some clonotypes, under half of them owing to an unresolved V gene in the studies checked, with the rest unexplained. V and J calls and clone size follow that table, whereas D and trimming were derived from the DNA. This sample gives 60,000 or so clones in total; approximately 82% of them show up just once. About 0.48% of the sample rests with the top ten.

The data are from a study of memory CD4+ T cells and cytomegalovirus serostatus (dated by TCRdb to the late 2010s). Study-level background: The 35 or so healthy Belgian adults in the cohort included 9 who were CMV seropositive and roughly 25 who were CMV seronegative. The study sequenced CD4+ memory TCRbeta repertoires of a Belgian cohort with known cytomegalovirus serostatus to replicate a published TCR-based CMV serostatus classifier.

A FACSAria II was used to sort memory CD4+ T cells, defined as single viable CD3+CD4+CD8-CD45RO+ cells. To determine CMV serostatus, a Roche Elecsys assay was used that detects serum IgG against CMV pp150, pp28, p38 and p52. Once the samples were thawed, total CD4+ T cells were enriched through positive selection using CD4 magnetic microbeads. The samples came from a separate study whose specific focus was interrogating the CD4+ T cell memory repertoire. Peripheral blood mononuclear cells were isolated and cryopreserved according to standard operating procedures, and serum was stored at -80 degrees C. The staining relied on CD3-PerCP (BW264/56), CD4-APC (RPA-T4), CD45RO-PE (UCHT1) and CD8-Pacific Orange (3B5) antibodies, and Sytox blue was used to exclude non-viable cells. From the cysteine up to the phenylalanine, the CDR3 has a length of 14 residues. Only the CDR3 portion is preserved as DNA: 42 bases, with reading frame beginning at the first base. Looking up the germline V gene yields CDR1 SGHAT and CDR2 FQNNGV. Trimming at the junction amounts to 5 bases on V and 0 bases on J, and the germline ends lie 9 bases apart.

Broader findings and caveats from the paper: Results were interpreted as suggesting that the CMV-associated TCR signature is largely present in the CD4+ memory repertoire. Of fewer than 200 previously reported CMV-associated TCRbeta sequences, approximately 70 appeared in the CD4+ memory repertoires, each in one to five individuals. A median bootstrapped AUC of almost 0.96 with a 95% CI of 0.76-1.00 was achieved on the Belgian cohort by the original-framework classifier. Only CD4+CD45RO+ memory cells were sequenced, in contrast to the original study, in which naive and memory CD4+ and CD8+ populations were covered. For predicting CMV serostatus, the median bootstrapped AUC was 0.95 using the original framework and approximately 0.91 using a US-trained random forest.

The sequence came from an adult in good health and CMV-seronegative. Some clones in this sample may be carry-over from other donors' samples. The sample taken for sequencing was memory CD4+ T cells from blood. The chain couples TRBV11-2 to TRBJ2-3, with the D gene uncertain. The CDR3 corresponds to CASSRSASTDTQYF. In nucleotides, the sequence is TGTGCCAGCAGCCGGTCGGCCAGCACAGATACGCAGTATTTT. Beyond the CDR3, the reference TRBV11-2 and TRBJ2-3 genes provide the residues; the full variable domain reads: EAGVAQSPRYKIIEKRQSVAFWCNPISGHATLYWYQQILGQGPKLLIQFQNNGVVDDSQLPKDRFSAERLKGVDSTLKIQPAKLEDSAVYLCASSRSASTDTQYFGPGTRLTVL.